The source of this T cell receptor (beta chain) is a study of T cells in Graves' hyperthyroidism and ophthalmopathy. In the study overall: The initial diagnosis was the point when peripheral blood was collected, ahead of any treatment. The study's findings and limits: Among clonotypes expanded in thyroid above 0.001, most were also found in blood.

Extraction of PBMCs used 8.5 to 10 ml of fresh peripheral blood. The TCR beta CDR3 regions underwent amplification using RNA transcripts as the source. Initially, a first-round RT-PCR of the TCR CDR3 employed the HTBI primer set. From the multiplex PCR reads, TCRdb called clonotypes with MiXCR, one entry per CDR3 protein. The sample lists around 300,000 distinct CDR3 sequences; roughly 13% were seen once. There are 16 residues in the CDR3. Trimming shortened V by 2 bases and J by 1 base, and 12 bases separated the two germline ends. Per the germline V gene, CDR1 is MNHNS and CDR2 is SASEGT. This clonotype was seen repeatedly, ten times or more. What it binds is unknown.

This sequence originates from a woman aged 40 to 50 with Graves' hyperthyroidism. Sequencing input: blood. The chain recombines TRBV6-1 with TRBJ1-5; no clear D gene. CDR3 loop: CASSERAFFSNQPQHF. CDR3 coding DNA: TGTGCCAGCAGTGAAAGGGCCTTTTTCAGCAATCAGCCCCAGCATTTT.